This T cell receptor (beta chain) was documented in a study of neoadjuvant nivolumab and ipilimumab in lung cancer. The study's findings and limits: Only two of four nivolumab-treated tumors gained richness and clonality by surgery. Only a small number of samples underwent TCR sequencing. Compared with tumor-adjacent uninvolved lung, resected tumors showed greater richness and clonality.

In regard to this clone: Its antigen is as yet unknown. One end of the junction does not line up with germline, which may come from a read error.

The germline V gene encodes CDR1 SGHDT and CDR2 YYEEEE. This CDR3 region has 12 residues. Assay used: immunoSEQ multiplex PCR; TCRdb lists only in-frame clones, some missing. The sample includes about 29,000 clones, 75% to 80% of them seen just once. The chain carries TRBV5-6 and TRBJ2-3, with unresolved D. The sample here was tumor tissue, taken after neoadjuvant nivolumab, alone or with ipilimumab, at or shortly before surgery. The clonotype was recovered from an adult with non-small cell lung cancer. Here the CDR3 DNA reads TGTGCCAGCAGCTACAGCAGAGATACGCAGTATTTT. Protein: CASSYSRDTQYF.